The 16 T cell receptor beta chains presented below share a single source sample, sequenced in a study of identical twins. TCRdb reanalysed the 5' RACE reads using MiXCR and keeps one entry per CDR3 protein. The sample holds 100,000 to 110,000 distinct CDR3 sequences; 5.9% are singletons and the top ten take approximately 12%. The sequencing sample was made of memory T cells sorted from blood. Receptors were obtained from a woman aged 45-60 years in good health.

This clonotype has just a few counts. V and J are TRBV27 and TRBJ1-1; 8 bases match TRBD1. This CDR3 is built from 16 residues. Germline values: CDR1 MNHEY, CDR2 SMNVEV (reference sequence). V shed 5 bases and J 4 bases; nucleotides not matched to a gene: 12. CDR3 in DNA: TGTGCCAGCAGTCCTCGGACAGGGAGGTTTGGCACTGAAGCTTTCTTT. Translated, it gives CASSPRTGRFGTEAFF.

There are many counts of this clonotype. For the CDR3, the DNA is TGTGCCAGCACCATTCTCCCGGGCCTAGGGGAAAAACTGTTTTTT. Residues: CASTILPGLGEKLFF. The chain couples TRBV21-1 to TRBJ1-4. TRBV21-1 is classified as a pseudogene. The CDR3 spans 15 residues.

The genes are TRBV5-1 and TRBJ2-6, with D possibly TRBD1 on 6 matching bases. Looked up from germline, CDR1 is SGHRS and CDR2 is YFSETQ. Trimming took 7 bases from V and 0 from J, leaving 17 bases between them. The CDR3 extends over 17 amino acids. CDR3 in amino acids: CASGGWTASSGANVLTF. CDR3 sequence (DNA): TGCGCCAGCGGGGGCTGGACAGCTTCCTCTGGGGCCAACGTCCTGACTTTC.

This clonotype was seen only a few times. The chain links TRBV9 to TRBJ2-3; the D is unclear. The germline V and J ends were trimmed by 0 bases and 3 bases, with 5 bases remaining between them. In germline, CDR1 is SGDLS, CDR2 YYNGEE. This CDR3 is built from 13 residues. The CDR3 here is CASSVVGTDTQYF. The DNA for the CDR3 is TGTGCCAGCAGCGTAGTTGGAACAGATACGCAGTATTTT.

This clonotype was seen at least ten times. The chain has TRBV2 and TRBJ2-2; D is perhaps TRBD1 (6 bases). V lost 10 bases, J lost 3 bases, and 12 bases lay in between. Looked up from germline, CDR1 is SNHLY and CDR2 is FYNNEI. This CDR3 contains 13 residues. Written as DNA, the CDR3 is TGTGCCATCGGGTGGGGGCACACCGGGGAGCTGTTTTTT. It codes for CAIGWGHTGELFF.

This clonotype was detected many times. This rearrangement joins TRBV15 to TRBJ2-5; the D is unclear. The germline gives CDR1 LNHNV, CDR2 YYDKDF (reference sequence). The CDR3 totals 14 residues. V was shortened by 2 bases and J by 5 bases, with 12 bases between the two germline ends. CDR3 amino acids: CATSRSSRTETQYF. The DNA of the CDR3 is TGTGCCACCAGCAGATCCAGCCGTACGGAGACCCAGTACTTC.

This clonotype has a count of ten or more. The chain combines TRBV28 with TRBJ2-7, with TRBD2 as a possible D gene (5 bases). The CDR3 runs 13 residues. V lost 6 bases to trimming and J lost 3 bases, with 12 bases between them. Per germline, CDR1 MDHEN and CDR2 SYDVKM. CDR3 bases: TGTGCCAGCAGCCCCCCGCGGGTCTACGAGCAGTACTTC. It translates to CASSPPRVYEQYF.

This clonotype was detected ten times or more. The V and J genes are TRBV15 and TRBJ1-4; the D gene is possibly TRBD1 (5 bases). CDR3 length: 15 amino acids. CDR1 LNHNV and CDR2 YYDKDF come from the germline V gene (reference sequence). Between the trimmed V and J ends, which lost 3 bases and 2 bases, there was a span of 10 bases. The CDR3 loop is CATSSPEGTNEKLFF. CDR3 sequence (DNA): TGTGCCACCAGCAGCCCTGAGGGGACTAATGAAAAACTGTTTTTT.

The CDR3 region is CASSQEGVAGELFF. CDR3 DNA: TGTGCCAGCAGCCAAGAGGGGGTCGCCGGGGAGCTGTTTTTT. The chain recombines TRBV4-2 with TRBJ2-2; either TRBD1 or TRBD2 may fit D (5 bases each). Per the germline V gene, CDR1 is LGHNA and CDR2 is YNFKEQ. The V end lost 0 bases, the J end lost 6 bases, and 8 bases lay between the germline ends. The CDR3 totals 14 residues.

This clonotype turned up a few times. The V call is TRBV2, the J call TRBJ2-1; D is unresolved. The CDR3 runs to 13 residues. Trimming shortened V by 6 bases and J by 9 bases, and 15 bases separated the two germline ends. Germline CDR1 and CDR2: SNHLY and FYNNEI. The CDR3 loop is CASRVSTEREQFF. The CDR3 DNA follows: TGTGCCAGCAGGGTTAGCACAGAACGTGAGCAGTTCTTC.

This clonotype was seen many times. The V gene is TRBV6-1, the J gene TRBJ2-1; 10 nucleotides match TRBD2. Germline loops: CDR1 MNHNS, CDR2 SASEGT. This CDR3 spans 11 amino acids. V shed 5 bases, J shed 15 bases, and the junction held 4 bases outside the gene matches. The CDR3 coding sequence is TGTGCCAGCAGTCTAGCGGGAGCGAGGTTCTTC. The encoded protein is CASSLAGARFF.

This clonotype was picked up many times. J is TRBJ2-7 and V is TRBV19; tentative D call: TRBD1 (6 bases). The CDR3 totals 13 residues. Germline V lookup: CDR1 LNHDA, CDR2 SQIVND (reference sequence). The V and J ends lost 4 bases and 4 bases respectively, with 11 bases between them. CDR3 sequence (DNA): TGTGCCAGTAGTAAGGGACACGATTACGAGCAGTACGTC. This encodes CASSKGHDYEQYV.

The chain joins TRBV5-1 to TRBJ1-2, with D possibly TRBD1 on 5 matching bases. V was clipped by 1 base and J by 2 bases, with 9 bases between them. The CDR3 is made up of 14 amino acids. CDR1 and CDR2 from the germline V gene are SGHRS and YFSETQ. The CDR3 DNA reads TGCGCCAGCAGCTTGTCGACAGCAAACTATGGCTACACCTTC. Its protein product is CASSLSTANYGYTF.

At least ten counts were recorded for this clonotype. The chain couples TRBV12-3 or TRBV12-4 to TRBJ1-3; a possible D gene is TRBD1 (6 bases). With 5 bases removed from V and 6 bases from J, the gap between germline ends came to 11 bases. This CDR3 region has 13 residues. CDR3 sequence (DNA): TGTGCCAGCAGTCCGGGACAAGAAAACACCATATATTTT. The encoded protein is CASSPGQENTIYF.

This clonotype was seen ten or more times. The chain links TRBV3-1 to TRBJ1-2, with D unclear. The CDR3 is 12 residues long. Per the germline V gene, CDR1 is LGHDT and CDR2 is YNNKEL (reference sequence). Trimming removed 1 base from V and 3 bases from J, with 3 bases in between. For the CDR3, the DNA is TGTGCCAGCAGCCAAGGGGACTATGGCTACACCTTC. Translating gives CASSQGDYGYTF.

This clonotype was found many times. V is TRBV20-1 and J is TRBJ2-3; 7 bases agree with TRBD2. The CDR3 is 14 amino acids. CDR1 is DFQATT and CDR2 is SNEGSKA in the germline V gene (reference sequence). The V and J ends lost 6 bases and 2 bases, in that order; junction bases with no gene match: 8. DNA for the CDR3: TGCAGTGCAAAATGGGCGGGAGCCACAGATACGCAGTATTTT. This sequence encodes CSAKWAGATDTQYF.